One sample yielded the 25 T cell receptor beta chains listed below, sequenced in a study of shared T cell receptors in the human thymus. Clones were sequenced by immunoSEQ multiplex PCR, and TCRdb holds only the in-frame ones, with some missing. The sample holds some 720,000 clones, approximately 87% seen once. This same sample was also part of a study on human thymus T cells.

Sequenced input: thymocytes. The receptor source for this set is a boy under two years old with a congenital heart defect.

The chain combines TRBV11-2 with TRBJ1-1; D gene uncertain. V was shortened by 7 bases and J by 1 base, with 13 bases between the two germline ends. The germline CDR1 and CDR2 sequences are SGHAT and FQNNGV. This CDR3 has 14 residues. CDR3 sequence (DNA): TGTGCCAGCACCCCCGGGAGTGGGAACACTGAAGCTTTCTTT. Amino acids: CASTPGSGNTEAFF.

The chain recombines TRBV5-4 with TRBJ2-5, with D tentatively TRBD2 (6 bases). V gave up 0 bases and J gave up 5 bases, with 11 bases separating them. Germline CDR1 reads SGHNT; CDR2 reads YYREEE (reference sequence). CDR3 size: 14 residues. CDR3 bases: TGTGCCAGCAGCTTGGGACTAGAGAACGAGACCCAGTACTTC. It codes for CASSLGLENETQYF.

The chain carries TRBV15 and TRBJ2-3, with TRBD2 identical over 16 bases. In germline, CDR1 is LNHNV, CDR2 YYDKDF (reference sequence). V was pared by 0 bases and J by 5 bases, with 11 bases of the junction left unmatched. The CDR3 contains 20 residues. In DNA, the CDR3 is TGTGCCACCAGCAGAGATTTCGTGGGGACTAGCGGGAGGGTGATAGATACGCAGTATTTT. Translating it yields CATSRDFVGTSGRVIDTQYF.

CDR3 nucleotide sequence: TGTGCCAGCAGCCCAAGGGGGGGGCCCTCCTTTCAAGAGACCCAGTACTTC. Translation gives CASSPRGGPSFQETQYF. The J gene is TRBJ2-5, the V gene TRBV21-1; TRBD2 is taken as the D call from the table, unchecked against the DNA. TRBV21-1 is reported as a pseudogene. The CDR3 has 17 residues.

The gene calls are TRBV4-1 and TRBJ2-7, with D tentatively TRBD1 (6 bases). The CDR3 is 14 amino acids. Trimming stripped 1 base from V and 1 base from J, with 8 bases between. Germline CDR1 is MGHRA and CDR2 is YSYEKL. The DNA of the CDR3 is TGCGCCAGCAGCCAAGGAAGGGGGTCCTACGAGCAGTACTTC. It yields the protein CASSQGRGSYEQYF.

This clone was counted only a few times. The chain couples TRBV11-2 to TRBJ1-4, with 7 bases that match TRBD1. The CDR3 length is 15 residues. Germline values: CDR1 SGHAT, CDR2 FQNNGV. V was clipped by 5 bases and J by 4 bases; unmatched bases: 7. The CDR3 coding sequence is TGTGCCAGCAGCAGGCCGGGACAGCTTAATGAAAAACTGTTTTTT. The encoded protein is CASSRPGQLNEKLFF.

In DNA, the CDR3 is TGTGCCAGCAGCCCCTCCCGGGGGGCCACTGGAAACACCATATATTTT. Its protein is CASSPSRGATGNTIYF. The rearrangement links TRBV7-2 to TRBJ1-3, with a possible D match to TRBD1 (6 bases). CDR1 is SGHTA, CDR2 FQGNSA, per germline. This CDR3 has 16 residues. Trimming pared 5 bases from V and 2 bases from J, leaving 16 bases between.

This clone was seen only once. This sequence joins TRBV10-2 and TRBJ1-1; TRBD1 might be the D (5 bases). CDR1 is WSHSY and CDR2 is SAAADI in the germline V gene. Trimming stripped 2 bases from V and 6 bases from J, with 10 bases between. The CDR3 loop spans 13 amino acids. The CDR3 region is CASSERGLPEAFF. The CDR3 region has the DNA TGCGCCAGCAGTGAGCGGGGGTTGCCTGAAGCTTTCTTT.

The chain is built from TRBV30 and TRBJ2-5; 8 positions agree with TRBD2. The DNA end lines up better with TRBJ2-7; the J call may be wrong. The CDR3 loop spans 10 amino acids. Germline lookup yields CDR1 GTSNPN and CDR2 SVGIG (reference sequence). The CDR3 region has the DNA TGTGCTAGCGGGAACGGCGAGCAGTACTTC. Its protein is CASGNGEQYF.

The V call is TRBV2, the J call TRBJ1-5; D is ambiguous. Germline CDR1 and CDR2: SNHLY and FYNNEI. Trimming cost V 1 base and J 3 bases, with 4 bases left between them. The CDR3 has 13 amino acids. The CDR3 bases are TGTGCCAGCAGTGAAGTATCCAATCAGCCCCAGCATTTT. It encodes CASSEVSNQPQHF.

The chain has TRBV2 and TRBJ2-5; tentative D call: TRBD1 (6 bases). The germline gives CDR1 SNHLY, CDR2 FYNNEI. The ends were cut back, 0 bases at V and 4 bases at J, with 18 bases in the middle. The CDR3 contains 17 residues. DNA of the CDR3: TGTGCCAGCAGTGAAGCGGGGGCGACTCTTAAGAGAGAGACCCAGTACTTC. Translating it yields CASSEAGATLKRETQYF.

The CDR3 protein is CASTTGCTGELFF. In DNA form, the CDR3 reads TGCGCCAGCACCACAGGGTGCACCGGGGAGCTGTTTTTT. V usage is TRBV10-1 and J usage is TRBJ2-2; D perhaps matches TRBD1 (6 bases). CDR3 size: 13 residues. Germline loops: CDR1 WNHNN, CDR2 SYGVQD (reference sequence). V was pared by 7 bases and J by 4 bases, with 10 bases between.

V and J are TRBV27 and TRBJ2-5; 12 nucleotides align to TRBD2. The CDR3 consists of 15 residues. CDR1 and CDR2 from the germline V gene are MNHEY and SMNVEV (reference sequence). After removal of 7 bases from V and 2 bases from J, the junction contained 5 bases not matched to a gene. CDR3 sequence (DNA): TGTGCCAGCAAAACTCTAGCGGGAGGGCAAGAGACCCAGTACTTC. Residues: CASKTLAGGQETQYF.

The chain is built from TRBV14 and TRBJ2-5; D unclear. CDR3 length equals 14 residues. Trimming cost V 0 bases and J 1 base, with 6 bases left between them. Per germline, CDR1 SGHDN and CDR2 FVKESK. The chain's CDR3 is CASSQDQFQETQYF. CDR3 coding DNA: TGTGCCAGCAGCCAAGACCAGTTCCAAGAGACCCAGTACTTC.

The rearrangement joins TRBV30 to TRBJ1-5, with 7 bases that match TRBD1. Germline V CDR1 and CDR2: GTSNPN, SVGIG (reference sequence). The CDR3 contains 14 residues. J gave up 4 bases and V 5 bases, and 8 bases lay outside the gene matches. The CDR3 nucleotides read TGTGCCTGGGGACCGAGGGGGCCTAATCAGCCCCAGCATTTT. Translation: CAWGPRGPNQPQHF.

The chain is built from TRBV10-3 and TRBJ1-1; D is ambiguous. V lost 0 bases, J lost 1 base, and 9 bases lay in between. Germline lookup yields CDR1 ENHRY and CDR2 SYGVKD. This CDR3 contains 15 residues. CDR3 amino acids: CAISESEEANTEAFF. The DNA of the CDR3 is TGTGCCATCAGTGAGTCGGAAGAGGCGAACACTGAAGCTTTCTTT.

This chain joins TRBV6-5 and TRBJ1-1; a weak D match, TRBD1 (6 bases). This CDR3 has 13 amino acids. The V gene's germline CDR1 is MNHEY and CDR2 SVGAGI. Trimming removed 6 bases at V and 1 base at J, with 9 bases between. CDR3 DNA sequence: TGTGCCAGCAGCCGGGACAAGAACACTGAAGCTTTCTTT. Encoded protein: CASSRDKNTEAFF.

The rearrangement uses TRBV25-1 and TRBJ2-3; 11 nucleotides match TRBD2. Per germline, CDR1 MGHDK and CDR2 SYGVNS. The CDR3 is 14 amino acids. V was pared by 10 bases and J by 4 bases, with 7 bases of the junction left unmatched. CDR3 region: CANTLAGVADTQYF. The CDR3 region has the DNA TGTGCCAACACACTAGCGGGAGTGGCAGATACGCAGTATTTT.

This clone was counted once. CDR3 sequence (DNA): TGTGCCAGCAGCCAAGGAAAGGTAGCGGCCTCCTACAATGAGCAGTTCTTC. Encoded protein: CASSQGKVAASYNEQFF. The chain couples TRBV14 to TRBJ2-1; D might be TRBD2 (6 bases). Per the germline V gene, CDR1 is SGHDN and CDR2 is FVKESK. This CDR3 has 17 amino acids. The ends were cut back, 1 base at V and 0 bases at J, with 13 bases in the middle.

J is TRBJ1-1 and V is TRBV28, with 7 bases aligning to TRBD1. Germline CDR1 is MDHEN and CDR2 is SYDVKM. V dropped 5 bases and J dropped 5; count of bases not matched to a gene: 8. The CDR3 covers 14 residues. In DNA, the CDR3 is TGTGCCAGCAGTCCCGCAGGGGGGTTGACTGAAGCTTTCTTT. Translation gives CASSPAGGLTEAFF.

V and J are TRBV2 and TRBJ2-7; perhaps TRBD2 as D (6 bases). Trimming cost V 4 bases and J 4 bases, with 17 bases left between them. CDR1 and CDR2 from the germline V gene are SNHLY and FYNNEI. The CDR3 is 15 residues long. CDR3 bases: TGTGCCAGCAGTGCCCTGGGGGGACCAGGGTACGAGCAGTACTTC. It is translated as CASSALGGPGYEQYF.

The chain combines TRBV29-1 with TRBJ1-2; 9 bases agree with TRBD1. CDR1 is SQVTM and CDR2 is ANQGSEA in the germline V gene. The CDR3 is 14 amino acids. V trimming: 6 bases; J trimming: 0 bases; junction bases outside the gene matches: 5. The CDR3 DNA reads TGCAGCGTCCTACAGGGGGCCGCTAACTATGGCTACACCTTC. The encoded protein is CSVLQGAANYGYTF.

The J gene is TRBJ2-7, the V gene TRBV27; weak D call: TRBD2 (6 bases). The CDR3 spans 14 residues. Germline CDR1 MNHEY, CDR2 SMNVEV (reference sequence). Trimming removed 6 bases from V and 7 bases from J, with 19 bases in between. The CDR3 spells CASSSGVGWMEQYF. The DNA for the CDR3 is TGTGCCAGCAGCTCGGGAGTTGGATGGATGGAGCAGTACTTC.

This clone was seen a single time. The chain recombines TRBV5-1 with TRBJ2-7; 10 nucleotides match TRBD2. V was pared by 2 bases and J by 2 bases, with 10 bases of the junction left unmatched. Germline CDR1 and CDR2: SGHRS and YFSETQ. CDR3 length equals 17 residues. The CDR3 coding sequence is TGCGCCAGCAGCTTTAGCGGGAGGATTGTGATGGCCTACGAGCAGTACTTC. Encoded protein: CASSFSGRIVMAYEQYF. Filled out from reference TRBV5-1 and TRBJ2-7, the complete variable domain reads KAGVTQTPRYLIKTRGQQVTLSCSPISGHRSVSWYQQTPGQGLQFLFEYFSETQRNKGNFPGRFSGRQFSNSRSEMNVSTLELGDSALYLCASSFSGRIVMAYEQYFGPGTRLTVT.

V gene TRBV6-1 combines with J gene TRBJ2-1; 7 nucleotides align to TRBD2. V was pared by 7 bases and J by 2 bases, with 8 bases of the junction left unmatched. Germline CDR1 reads MNHNS; CDR2 reads SASEGT. This CDR3 contains 15 residues. The CDR3 nucleotides are TGTGCCAGCAACCCGGGAGGAGCAACCTACAATGAGCAGTTCTTC. Protein product: CASNPGGATYNEQFF.